These 25 T cell receptor beta chains share one sample of origin, sequenced in a study of OX40 agonist ivuxolimab in advanced cancers. This table comes from immunoSEQ multiplex PCR, and its TCRdb copy is limited to in-frame clones, with some not included. Counted here are 70,000 or so clones, 75% to 90% occurring once; the ten biggest clones make up about 4%. Sequencing used CD4+ or CD8+ T cells sorted from blood, obtained in a trial of the OX40 agonist ivuxolimab. These receptor sequences come from an adult with an advanced solid tumor such as melanoma, head and neck, liver or kidney cancer.

The V and J genes are TRBV7-2 and TRBJ2-5, with D perhaps matching TRBD2 (7 bases). V was trimmed by 5 bases and J by 2 bases, leaving 18 bases between them. CDR1 is SGHTA and CDR2 is FQGNSA in the germline V gene. The CDR3 covers 16 residues. CDR3 region: CASSPQTSRGQETQYF. Written as DNA, the CDR3 is TGTGCCAGCAGCCCCCAGACTAGCAGGGGACAAGAGACCCAGTACTTC.

The chain joins TRBV1 to TRBJ2-5; the D call of TRBD1 is as the table states it, not checked on the DNA. TRBV1 is a recognized pseudogene. The CDR3 spans 13 residues. The CDR3 loop is CTSSPDGRETQYF. CDR3 coding DNA: TGCACCAGCAGCCCGGATGGGCGAGAGACCCAGTACTTC.

This chain links TRBV2 with TRBJ1-6; D perhaps matches TRBD1 (6 bases). Looked up from germline, CDR1 is SNHLY and CDR2 is FYNNEI. The CDR3 totals 14 residues. V lost 7 bases to trimming and J lost 9 bases, with 16 bases between them. This chain's CDR3 is CASKTTGSRSPLHF. The CDR3 DNA reads TGTGCCAGCAAAACGACAGGATCCCGTTCACCCCTCCACTTT.

The chain is built from TRBV9 and TRBJ1-2; 10 bases are shared with TRBD1. CDR1 and CDR2 (germline): SGDLS, YYNGEE. V was clipped by 4 bases and J by 8 bases; unmatched bases: 17. The CDR3 contains 17 residues. CDR3: CASSPTGLGQGFWGYTF. The DNA for the CDR3 is TGTGCCAGCAGCCCAACCGGTCTGGGACAGGGGTTCTGGGGCTACACCTTC.

This chain joins TRBV11-2 and TRBJ2-1, with TRBD2 matching 8 bases. Germline-derived CDR1 and CDR2 are SGHAT and FQNNGV. J gave up 3 bases and V 3 bases, and 4 bases lay outside the gene matches. CDR3 length: 15 residues. The CDR3: CASSFPGGRYNEQFF. As DNA, the CDR3 is TGTGCCAGCAGCTTCCCGGGGGGGCGCTACAATGAGCAGTTCTTC.

This rearrangement joins TRBV28 to TRBJ1-5; D is unclear. The CDR3 is 15 amino acids. The germline V and J ends were trimmed by 5 bases and 6 bases, with 17 bases remaining between them. Germline CDR1 is MDHEN and CDR2 is SYDVKM. The CDR3: CASSLYYGESQPQHF. The CDR3 DNA sequence: TGTGCCAGCAGTCTCTACTATGGAGAGAGTCAGCCCCAGCATTTT.

This sequence joins TRBV19 and TRBJ2-1; 10 bases align to TRBD2. The CDR3 is made up of 15 amino acids. Germline CDR1 LNHDA, CDR2 SQIVND (reference sequence). The trim removed 3 bases at V and 4 bases at J, leaving 3 bases unmatched. CDR3 coding DNA: TGTGCCAGTAGTATCCGACTAGCGGGTTACAATGAGCAGTTCTTC. Its translation is CASSIRLAGYNEQFF.

The rearrangement links TRBV7-6 to TRBJ1-1; D might be TRBD1 (6 bases). The CDR3 spans 13 residues. Trimming took 1 base from V and 11 from J, leaving 14 bases between them. CDR1 is SGHVS, CDR2 FNYEAQ, per germline. The CDR3 DNA reads as TGTGCCAGCAGCTTAGGGGGGGCCAGGGCGGCTTTCTTT. Amino acids: CASSLGGARAAFF.

This chain connects TRBV29-1 to TRBJ2-1; unclear D gene. V lost 3 bases and J lost 4, with 16 bases in between. CDR1 SQVTM and CDR2 ANQGSEA come from the germline V gene. The CDR3 runs 15 residues. CDR3 residues: CSVDPVGSGYNEQFF. CDR3 DNA: TGCAGCGTTGATCCAGTAGGGTCCGGGTACAATGAGCAGTTCTTC.

This chain links TRBV28 with TRBJ2-7; no definite D call. The CDR3 totals 12 residues. Trimming pared 5 bases from V and 5 bases from J, leaving 10 bases between. The germline V gene has CDR1 MDHEN and CDR2 SYDVKM. The CDR3, as DNA: TGTGCCAGCAGTCCCCGCCTGAACGAGCAGTACTTC. The encoded protein is CASSPRLNEQYF.

This clone was seen more than once but under ten times. The chain combines TRBV6-5 with TRBJ1-6, with D tentatively TRBD1 (6 bases). Trimming pared 7 bases from V and 7 bases from J, leaving 17 bases between. The CDR3 consists of 15 residues. The V gene's germline CDR1 is MNHEY and CDR2 SVGAGI. The CDR3 bases are TGTGCCAGCACCGCCGGGGGCCGTTGGAATTCACCCCTCCACTTT. Amino acids: CASTAGGRWNSPLHF.

The chain combines TRBV6-5 with TRBJ2-6; no clear D gene. CDR1 is MNHEY, CDR2 SVGAGI, per germline. The CDR3 length is 13 residues. The germline V and J ends were trimmed by 11 bases and 0 bases, with 8 bases remaining between them. CDR3 sequence (DNA): TGTGCCGCCGCCCGCTCTGGGGCCAACGTCCTGACTTTC. This translates into CAAARSGANVLTF.

The rearrangement joins TRBV6-1 to TRBJ1-2; D remains ambiguous. V gave up 0 bases and J gave up 3 bases, with 8 bases separating them. CDR3 length: 14 residues. The germline V gene encodes CDR1 MNHNS and CDR2 SASEGT. CDR3 sequence reads: CASSEAPPDYGYTF. The CDR3 DNA reads TGTGCCAGCAGTGAAGCACCTCCGGACTATGGCTACACCTTC.

This clone was seen just once. The J gene is TRBJ1-1, the V gene TRBV7-2; possibly TRBD1 for D (5 bases). The V end lost 1 base, the J end lost 3 bases, and 18 bases lay between the germline ends. This CDR3 is built from 17 residues. From germline, CDR1 is SGHTA and CDR2 FQGNSA. The CDR3 coding sequence is TGTGCCAGCAGCTTAGAGTCCCGGGGCCGTGTGGACACTGAAGCTTTCTTT. Translation gives CASSLESRGRVDTEAFF.

V usage is TRBV7-3 and J usage is TRBJ2-5, with TRBD2 matching over 8 bases. V was clipped by 1 base and J by 5 bases; unmatched bases: 15. The CDR3 spans 18 residues. Germline V CDR1 and CDR2: SGHTA, FQGTGA. The CDR3 sequence: CASSLSGPAGGLRETQYF. DNA of the CDR3: TGTGCCAGCAGCTTAAGTGGCCCGGCGGGGGGCCTCCGGGAGACCCAGTACTTC.

The chain recombines TRBV7-2 with TRBJ2-7; 10 bases align to TRBD2. J was trimmed by 5 bases and V by 7 bases; bases with no gene match: 11. Germline lookup yields CDR1 SGHTA and CDR2 FQGNSA. This CDR3 is built from 15 residues. The CDR3: CASNVQPGLADEQYF. The CDR3 DNA follows: TGTGCCAGCAACGTACAACCCGGACTAGCGGACGAGCAGTACTTC.

The chain uses TRBV28 and TRBJ1-5; D unclear. This CDR3 region has 16 residues. CDR1 MDHEN and CDR2 SYDVKM come from the germline V gene. Trimming took 2 bases from V and 4 from J, leaving 15 bases between them. The CDR3 sequence is CASSLHHPGPNQPQHF. CDR3 sequence (DNA): TGTGCCAGCAGTTTACATCATCCCGGACCGAATCAGCCCCAGCATTTT. Full variable domain (outside the CDR3, taken from reference TRBV28 and TRBJ1-5): DVKVTQSSRYLVKRTGEKVFLECVQDMDHENMFWYRQDPGLGLRLIYFSYDVKMKEKGDIPEGYSVSREKKERFSLILESASTNQTSMYLCASSLHHPGPNQPQHFGDGTRLSIL.

This clone has only a few counts. The chain employs TRBV6-4 and TRBJ2-1, with 11 bases fitting TRBD2. Germline loops: CDR1 MRHNA, CDR2 SNTAGT. This CDR3 has 15 amino acids. V shed 1 base and J 8 bases; nucleotides not matched to a gene: 4. CDR3 protein: CASSDWSSGGYEQFF. CDR3 coding DNA: TGTGCCAGCAGTGACTGGTCTAGCGGGGGGTATGAGCAGTTCTTC.

This rearrangement joins TRBV2 to TRBJ2-6, with D maybe TRBD2 (6 bases). The germline V gene encodes CDR1 SNHLY and CDR2 FYNNEI. Between the trimmed V and J ends, which lost 4 bases and 4 bases, there was a span of 8 bases. This CDR3 region has 14 residues. The CDR3 nucleotides are TGTGCCAGCAGTGGGGGGGACGGGGCCAACGTCCTGACTTTC. It translates to CASSGGDGANVLTF.

CDR3 region: CASSSGGGSHTDTQYF. DNA of the CDR3: TGTGCCAGCAGCTCAGGAGGTGGCAGTCACACAGATACGCAGTATTTT. The gene calls are TRBV7-9 and TRBJ2-3; D possibly corresponds to TRBD2 (5 bases). V was cut by 4 bases and J by 2 bases, with 16 bases left in between. The CDR3 is made up of 16 amino acids. From germline, CDR1 is SEHNR and CDR2 FQNEAQ (reference sequence).

This chain connects TRBV28 to TRBJ1-1; TRBD1 aligns across 10 bases. CDR1 is MDHEN and CDR2 is SYDVKM in the germline V gene. V dropped 8 bases and J dropped 5; count of bases not matched to a gene: 11. CDR3 length: 15 residues. CDR3 amino acids: CASGGSTGGDTEAFF. DNA of the CDR3: TGTGCCAGCGGGGGATCGACAGGGGGCGATACTGAAGCTTTCTTT.

This clone has just a few counts. CDR3: CASSLIQGNSPLHF. In DNA, the CDR3 is TGTGCCAGCAGCTTAATTCAGGGGAATTCACCCCTCCACTTT. The chain joins TRBV5-5 to TRBJ1-6, with D perhaps TRBD1 (6 bases). The CDR3 consists of 14 residues. Trimming took off 2 bases at V and 7 bases at J, with 10 bases between the two ends. Germline V gene sequence: CDR1 SGHKS, CDR2 YYEKEE (reference sequence).

The chain employs TRBV6-1 and TRBJ2-5; TRBD2 aligns across 13 bases. Trimming cost V 1 base and J 1 base; bases outside gene matches: 0. The V gene's germline CDR1 is MNHNS and CDR2 SASEGT. The CDR3 spans 16 residues. The CDR3 loop is CASSEGLAGGQETQYF. CDR3 bases: TGTGCCAGCAGTGAAGGACTAGCGGGAGGCCAAGAGACCCAGTACTTC.

The chain couples TRBV10-1 to TRBJ2-3; either TRBD1 or TRBD2 may supply D (5 bases each). V lost 3 bases to trimming and J lost 1 base, with 14 bases between them. CDR1 is WNHNN, CDR2 SYGVQD, per germline (reference sequence). The length of the CDR3 is 16 residues. CDR3 in amino acids: CASSELGQGGTDTQYF. The CDR3 coding sequence is TGCGCCAGCAGTGAATTGGGTCAGGGAGGCACAGATACGCAGTATTTT.

This clone turned up a few times. The CDR3 protein is CASRALGGPTQYF. CDR3 bases: TGTGCCAGCAGGGCCCTGGGCGGGCCGACCCAGTACTTC. The chain has TRBV2 and TRBJ2-5; tentatively, D is TRBD2 (5 bases). The CDR3 has 13 amino acids. V dropped 6 bases and J dropped 7 bases, with 15 bases sitting between them. Per the germline V gene, CDR1 is SNHLY and CDR2 is FYNNEI.